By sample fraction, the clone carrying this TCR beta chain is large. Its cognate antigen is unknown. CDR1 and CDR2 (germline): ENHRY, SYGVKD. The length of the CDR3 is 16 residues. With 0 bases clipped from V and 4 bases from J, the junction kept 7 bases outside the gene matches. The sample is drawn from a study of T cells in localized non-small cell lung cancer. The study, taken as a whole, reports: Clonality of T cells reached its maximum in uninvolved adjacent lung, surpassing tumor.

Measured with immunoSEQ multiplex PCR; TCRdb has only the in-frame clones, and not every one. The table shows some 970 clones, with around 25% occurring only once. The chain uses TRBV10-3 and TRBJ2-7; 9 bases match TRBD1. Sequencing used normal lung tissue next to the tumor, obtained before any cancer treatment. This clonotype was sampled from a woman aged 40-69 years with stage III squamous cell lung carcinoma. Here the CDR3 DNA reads TGTGCCATCAGTGAGTCGGTGGACAGGGGATGGTACGAGCAGTACTTC. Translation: CAISESVDRGWYEQYF.